The rows below give T cell receptor beta chains drawn from one sample of a study of shared T cell receptors in the human thymus. TCRdb's table, derived via immunoSEQ multiplex PCR, lists solely in-frame clones and lacks some. The sample contains some 720,000 clones, roughly 88% of which appear only once. In addition, the sample was reused for a study of human thymus T cells.

Sequenced sample: thymocytes. The receptors come from a boy younger than two with a congenital heart defect. Each CDR3 is given with its conserved first and last residue. A D gene is named only where the DNA matches it firmly. Clone size is stated in some rows and not others, as once, few, many or a class when expanded.

len | abundance | d_gene | j_gene | v_gene | CDR3aa | CDR3nt
14 | . | TRBD2 | TRBJ2-1 | TRBV12-5 | CASGWGLAENEQFF | TGTGCTAGTGGATGGGGACTAGCGGAGAATGAGCAGTTCTTC
15 | . | TRBD2 | TRBJ2-7 | TRBV27 | CASSSTGTSLYEQYF | TGTGCCAGCAGTTCTACCGGGACTAGCCTCTACGAGCAGTACTTC
17 | . | TRBD1 | TRBJ2-7 | TRBV4-3 | CASSLRRKTGENYEQYF | TGCGCCAGCAGCCTACGTAGAAAGACAGGGGAAAACTACGAGCAGTACTTC
15 | . | TRBD2 | TRBJ2-3 | TRBV18 | CASSYRGGRRNTQYF | TGTGCCAGCTCTTACCGGGGCGGGAGAAGGAATACGCAGTATTTT
18 | . | . | TRBJ2-6 | TRBV30 | CAWRDPQGTSSGANVLTF | TGTGCCTGGAGGGATCCACAGGGAACAAGCTCTGGGGCCAACGTCCTGACTTTC
19 | . | . | TRBJ1-5 | TRBV5-8 | CASSPNQGRLGTSNQPQHF | TGTGCCAGCAGCCCCAACCAGGGGCGGCTCGGTACCTCTAATCAGCCCCAGCATTTT
16 | . | TRBD1 | TRBJ2-7 | TRBV6-5 | CASSYSPGQGPYEQYF | TGTGCCAGCAGTTACTCCCCGGGACAGGGGCCCTACGAGCAGTACTTC
13 | . | . | TRBJ1-3 | TRBV18 | CASSPRSHSTIYF | TGTGCCAGCTCACCAAGGTCCCACAGCACCATATATTTT
16 | . | TRBD1 | TRBJ1-2 | TRBV7-9 | CASSSGTGIHSYGYTF | TGTGCCAGCAGCTCCGGGACAGGGATTCATTCCTATGGCTACACCTTC
19 | . | TRBD2 | TRBJ2-7 | TRBV7-2 | CASSARPSGLVNLSYEQYF | TGTGCCAGCAGCGCCAGACCCTCGGGACTAGTCAATCTATCCTACGAGCAGTACTTC
17 | few | . | TRBJ2-1 | TRBV4-1 | CASNPGGTAPRYNEQFF | TGCGCCAGCAACCCAGGGGGGACTGCCCCCCGGTACAATGAGCAGTTCTTC
16 | once | . | TRBJ2-1 | TRBV7-6 | CASSVDRVSSYNEQFF | TGTGCCAGCAGCGTAGACAGAGTCAGCTCCTACAATGAGCAGTTCTTC
17 | . | TRBD1 | TRBJ1-2 | TRBV25-1 | CASSVEGQTGQIYGYTF | TGTGCCAGCAGTGTGGAGGGTCAGACGGGACAGATCTATGGCTACACCTTC
14 | . | . | TRBJ1-2 | TRBV27 | CASSGVQGNYGYTF | TGTGCCAGCAGTGGCGTCCAGGGTAACTATGGCTACACCTTC
14 | . | TRBD1 | TRBJ2-7 | TRBV28 | CASSLDREPYEQYF | TGTGCCAGCAGCCTAGACAGGGAACCCTACGAGCAGTACTTC
16 | . | TRBD2 | TRBJ2-7 | TRBV7-9 | CASSLALEGLAGEQYF | TGTGCCAGCAGCTTAGCGCTGGAGGGGTTAGCGGGGGAGCAGTACTTC
15 | . | TRBD2 | TRBJ2-3 | TRBV29-1 | CSVGRTSGSTDTQYF | TGCAGCGTTGGGAGGACTAGCGGGAGCACAGATACGCAGTATTTT
13 | . | . | TRBJ2-5 | TRBV5-8 | CASHRSGQETQYF | TGTGCCAGCCACAGATCCGGACAAGAGACCCAGTACTTC
15 | . | . | TRBJ2-5 | TRBV4-3 | CASSQDSGAGETQYF | TGCGCCAGCAGCCAAGATTCGGGAGCGGGAGAGACCCAGTACTTC
16 | once | TRBD1 | TRBJ1-3 | TRBV11-3 | CASSLGRRGPGNTIYF | TGTGCCAGCAGCTTAGGTCGCAGGGGGCCCGGAAACACCATATATTTT
13 | . | . | TRBJ1-5 | TRBV6-5 | CASRGAPNQPQHF | TGTGCCAGCAGAGGGGCTCCAAATCAGCCCCAGCATTTT
15 | . | TRBD2 | TRBJ2-3 | TRBV4-1 | CANSQGCGGTDTQYF | TGCGCCAACAGCCAAGGGTGCGGGGGAACAGATACGCAGTATTTT
17 | . | TRBD1 | TRBJ1-2 | TRBV4-3 | CASSQTPRGTGVHGYTF | TGCGCCAGCAGCCAAACGCCGCGGGGGACAGGGGTCCATGGCTACACCTTC
13 | . | . | TRBJ2-2 | TRBV9 | CASSGLGPGELFF | TGTGCCAGCAGCGGACTAGGGCCCGGGGAGCTGTTTTTT
15 | . | . | TRBJ2-7 | TRBV30 | CAWSEGDGGGYEQYF | TGTGCCTGGAGTGAGGGTGACGGGGGTGGCTACGAGCAGTACTTC
17 | . | . | TRBJ1-4 | TRBV4-3 | CASSFVSLSATNEKLFF | TGCGCCAGCAGCTTCGTGTCACTCAGCGCAACTAATGAAAAACTGTTTTTT
13 | few | . | TRBJ2-7 | TRBV11-1 | CASSFRATYEQYF | TGTGCCAGCAGCTTCAGGGCAACCTACGAGCAGTACTTC
13 | . | TRBD1 | TRBJ1-3 | TRBV5-6 | CASSTGQANTIYF | TGTGCCAGCAGCACCGGACAGGCTAACACCATATATTTT
16 | . | TRBD1 | TRBJ2-5 | TRBV23-1 | CASSQSEDRGRETQYF | TGCGCCAGCAGTCAAAGCGAGGACAGGGGGCGAGAGACCCAGTACTTC
12 | . | . | TRBJ2-7 | TRBV28 | CATLLGSYEQYF | TGTGCCACCCTTCTGGGGAGCTACGAGCAGTACTTC
18 | . | TRBD2 | TRBJ2-5 | TRBV4-3 | CASSPGGEAAGGQKTQYF | TGCGCCAGCAGCCCCGGAGGGGAGGCAGCGGGAGGGCAGAAGACCCAGTACTTC
13 | . | TRBD1 | TRBJ2-1 | TRBV27 | CASSTGGPGEQFF | TGTGCCAGCAGTACAGGGGGCCCCGGTGAGCAGTTCTTC
14 | . | . | TRBJ1-2 | TRBV5-5 | CASSWGTANYGYTF | TGTGCCAGCAGTTGGGGGACTGCTAACTATGGCTACACCTTC
15 | . | TRBD1 | TRBJ2-2 | TRBV7-9 | CASRDRQGRAGELFF | TGTGCCAGCAGGGATCGACAGGGAAGGGCCGGGGAGCTGTTTTTT
16 | once | . | TRBJ2-1 | TRBV27 | CASSFWGGILGNEQFF | TGTGCCAGCAGTTTTTGGGGCGGGATCCTTGGCAATGAGCAGTTCTTC